Listed below are T cell receptor beta chains from one sample, sequenced in a study of CD8 T cells in ankylosing spondylitis. From the 5' RACE reads, TCRdb called clonotypes with MiXCR, one entry per CDR3 protein. In the table there are tens of thousands of distinct CDR3 sequences, 5.3% of which are singletons. Input material: blood, either unsorted or a sorted T cell fraction (not recorded which). These receptors were taken from a male donor with ankylosing spondylitis or in good health (not recorded which). Each CDR3 is given with its conserved first and last residue. The D gene is left open where the match is weak. Not every row has a clone size; where given, it reads once, few, many or a size class.

D gene,V gene,CDR3 length,J gene,clone size,CDR3 protein,CDR3 DNA
TRBD1,TRBV7-9,16,TRBJ2-1,-,CASSPNGQGNYNEQFF,TGTGCCAGCAGCCCGAACGGACAGGGGAACTACAATGAGCAGTTCTTC
-,TRBV12-3/TRBV12-4,11,TRBJ2-2,many,CASRNTGELFF,TGTGCCAGCAGGAACACCGGGGAGCTGTTTTTT
-,TRBV5-1,18,TRBJ1-1,many,CASSLHPSTGEAKAEAFF,TGCGCCAGCAGCTTGCACCCGTCCACAGGTGAGGCAAAGGCTGAAGCTTTCTTT
-,TRBV5-1,17,TRBJ1-1,many,CASSLEGVEMTNTEAFF,TGCGCCAGCAGCTTGGAGGGGGTGGAAATGACGAACACTGAAGCTTTCTTT
TRBD1,TRBV29-1,14,TRBJ2-2,many,CSAAGTANTGELFF,TGCAGCGCAGCCGGGACAGCGAACACCGGGGAGCTGTTTTTT
TRBD1,TRBV20-1,14,TRBJ2-5,many,CSARDGTGAETQYF,TGCAGTGCTAGGGACGGGACAGGGGCAGAGACCCAGTACTTC
-,TRBV3-1,13,TRBJ2-7,many,CASSQERSREQYF,TGTGCCAGCAGCCAAGAGCGTAGCCGGGAGCAGTACTTC
-,TRBV4-3,15,TRBJ1-1,-,CASSQEGRTNTETFF,TGCGCCAGCAGCCAAGAGGGCAGGACGAACACTGAAACTTTCTTT
-,TRBV29-1,12,TRBJ1-1,many,CSALPTATEAFF,TGCAGCGCCCTACCCACGGCCACTGAAGCTTTCTTT
-,TRBV5-1,15,TRBJ2-7,many,CASSHGLPSSYEQYF,TGCGCCAGCAGCCATGGACTCCCGAGCTCCTACGAGCAGTACTTC
-,TRBV14,14,TRBJ2-3,many,CASSQSRGADTQYF,TGTGCCAGCAGCCAATCCAGGGGGGCAGATACGCAGTATTTT
-,TRBV10-3,14,TRBJ2-1,many,CAISETRPLDEQFF,TGTGCCATCAGTGAGACCAGGCCCTTGGATGAGCAGTTCTTC
-,TRBV5-1,16,TRBJ2-7,many,CASSLRPLPSPYEQYF,TGCGCCAGCAGCTTGAGACCCTTACCCAGCCCCTACGAGCAGTACTTC
TRBD1,TRBV5-1,15,TRBJ2-7,many,CASSLTGTVSYEQYF,TGCGCCAGCAGCTTGACTGGGACAGTTTCCTACGAGCAGTACTTC
-,TRBV4-2,18,TRBJ2-5,-,CARGPGVGGSGEQETQYF,TGTGCCAGGGGCCCCGGGGTCGGGGGCAGCGGGGAGCAAGAGACCCAGTACTTC
-,TRBV7-2,13,TRBJ2-3,few,CASSRGGGDTQYF,TGTGCCAGCAGCCGAGGAGGTGGCGATACGCAGTATTTT
-,TRBV5-6,14,TRBJ2-7,many,CASSLFGTYYEQYF,TGTGCCAGCAGCTTGTTCGGGACATACTACGAGCAGTACTTC
-,TRBV30,14,TRBJ2-7,many,CAWSVGGGAYEQYF,TGTGCCTGGAGTGTGGGAGGGGGCGCCTACGAGCAGTACTTC
-,TRBV3-1,16,TRBJ1-2,many,CASSLKSGRRELGYTF,TGTGCCAGCAGCCTGAAATCAGGGCGTAGAGAGTTGGGCTACACCTTC
-,TRBV20-1,12,TRBJ1-1,many,CSARTPSPEAFF,TGCAGTGCTAGAACCCCCTCGCCTGAAGCTTTCTTT
-,TRBV12-3/TRBV12-4,12,TRBJ1-2,many,CASRNRAGGYTF,TGTGCCAGCAGAAACAGGGCTGGTGGCTACACCTTC
TRBD1,TRBV20-1,13,TRBJ2-7,many,CSARPDRVLEQYF,TGCAGTGCTAGACCAGACAGGGTCTTGGAGCAGTACTTC
-,TRBV6-1,13,TRBJ1-2,many,CASSGQAGYGYTF,TGTGCCAGCAGTGGCCAAGCGGGCTATGGCTACACCTTC
-,TRBV11-2,13,TRBJ2-7,many,CASSLARWGEQYF,TGTGCCAGCAGCTTGGCCCGGTGGGGCGAGCAGTACTTC
-,TRBV5-1,13,TRBJ2-1,many,CASSSPSYNEQFF,TGCGCCAGCAGCTCCCCCTCCTACAATGAGCAGTTCTTC
-,TRBV29-1,12,TRBJ1-1,many,CSVQDRNTEAFF,TGCAGCGTCCAGGACAGGAACACTGAAGCTTTCTTT
-,TRBV6-6,13,TRBJ1-5,many,CASTAGANQPQHF,TGTGCCAGCACCGCAGGGGCCAATCAGCCCCAGCATTTT
-,TRBV7-9,16,TRBJ1-4,many,CASSLGSAAGYEKLFF,TGTGCCAGCAGCTTAGGGTCAGCGGCAGGATATGAAAAACTGTTTTTT
-,TRBV24-1,16,TRBJ1-5,many,CATSAGYGERNQPQHF,TGTGCCACCAGTGCCGGGTACGGGGAACGGAATCAGCCCCAGCATTTT
-,TRBV7-4,14,TRBJ2-1,many,CASSSYRARNEQFF,TGTGCCAGCAGCTCCTACAGGGCTCGGAATGAGCAGTTCTTC
TRBD2,TRBV18,19,TRBJ2-3,many,CASSPPTRGAHRTPDTQYF,TGTGCCAGCTCACCACCGACGCGGGGGGCCCATCGTACCCCAGATACGCAGTATTTT
-,TRBV10-3,15,TRBJ1-2,many,CAISEYEGENYGYTF,TGTGCCATCAGTGAGTACGAAGGGGAAAACTATGGCTACACCTTC
-,TRBV2,14,TRBJ2-5,many,CASSGTRIQETQYF,TGTGCCAGCAGTGGGACAAGGATCCAAGAGACCCAGTACTTC
TRBD2,TRBV28,18,TRBJ2-1,many,CASSLSQGLGSTYNEQFF,TGTGCCAGCAGTTTATCGCAGGGACTAGGTTCGACCTACAATGAGCAGTTCTTC
-,TRBV7-2,15,TRBJ2-3,many,CASSTSGLRTDTQYF,TGTGCCAGCAGCACCAGCGGTTTGCGCACAGATACGCAGTATTTT
-,TRBV20-1,15,TRBJ2-1,many,CSARVSPAVHNEQFF,TGCAGTGCTAGAGTCAGCCCCGCAGTCCACAATGAGCAGTTCTTC
TRBD1,TRBV7-6,17,TRBJ1-3,many,CASSQGGQYRTGNTIYF,TGTGCCAGCAGCCAGGGGGGACAGTACCGGACCGGAAACACCATATATTTT
-,TRBV5-1,16,TRBJ2-7,many,CASSSLRASESDEQYF,TGCGCCAGCAGCAGTCTCCGGGCTAGCGAGTCAGACGAGCAGTACTTC
TRBD2,TRBV7-3,15,TRBJ2-3,many,CASSEGLAGTDTQYF,TGTGCCAGCAGCGAAGGACTAGCGGGCACAGATACGCAGTATTTT
TRBD1,TRBV5-1,14,TRBJ2-5,many,CASSSRTGGETQYF,TGCGCCAGCAGCTCGCGGACAGGGGGAGAGACCCAGTACTTC
-,TRBV9,14,TRBJ1-4,many,CASSAPDGSEKLFF,TGTGCCAGCAGCGCCCCGGACGGTTCGGAAAAACTGTTTTTT